This is a list of T cell receptor beta chains from one sample in a study of shared clonotypes between healthy human individuals. Assay used: immunoSEQ multiplex PCR; TCRdb lists only in-frame clones, some missing. The data show 90,000 to 150,000 clones, 68% seen once. Sample: memory CD8+ T cells sorted from blood. The receptors were gathered from a young woman in good health. Both conserved end residues are part of each CDR3. A D gene is named only where the DNA matches it firmly. Clone size is stated in some rows and not others, as once, few, many or a class when expanded.

abundance: few
d_gene: -
len: 13
v_gene: TRBV25-1
j_gene: TRBJ2-5
CDR3nt: TGTGCCAGCAGGGGAGGACTCCAAGAGACCCAGTACTTC
CDR3aa: CASRGGLQETQYF

abundance: -
d_gene: -
len: 17
v_gene: TRBV15
j_gene: TRBJ2-3
CDR3nt: TGTGCCACCAGCAGAGCCGGACAGGCCGGGGGATTAGATACGCAGTATTTT
CDR3aa: CATSRAGQAGGLDTQYF

abundance: once
d_gene: TRBD2
len: 16
v_gene: TRBV6-6
j_gene: TRBJ2-1
CDR3nt: TGTGCCAGCAGTTACTCATCGGGACTAGCGAAGAATGAGCAGTTCTTC
CDR3aa: CASSYSSGLAKNEQFF

abundance: many
d_gene: TRBD2
len: 15
v_gene: TRBV19
j_gene: TRBJ2-7
CDR3nt: TGTGCCAGTAGTCCCCGAGCTAGCGGGAGGGATGAGCAGTACTTC
CDR3aa: CASSPRASGRDEQYF

abundance: -
d_gene: TRBD1
len: 16
v_gene: TRBV25-1
j_gene: TRBJ1-1
CDR3nt: TGTGCCAGCAGACCCAGGACAGGGGGCTTCAAAACTGAAGCTTTCTTT
CDR3aa: CASRPRTGGFKTEAFF

abundance: -
d_gene: TRBD2
len: 14
v_gene: TRBV5-1
j_gene: TRBJ2-5
CDR3nt: TGCGCCAGCACCCGGGGCGGGGGGCGAGAGACCCAGTACTTC
CDR3aa: CASTRGGGRETQYF

abundance: -
d_gene: -
len: 14
v_gene: TRBV5-1
j_gene: TRBJ2-1
CDR3nt: TGCGCCAGCAGAGACCTTGAAGACCGCAATGAGCAGTTCTTC
CDR3aa: CASRDLEDRNEQFF

abundance: -
d_gene: -
len: 13
v_gene: TRBV5-1
j_gene: TRBJ1-2
CDR3nt: TGCGCCAGCAGCTTCGTTTCAGGGGACGGCTACACCTTC
CDR3aa: CASSFVSGDGYTF

abundance: -
d_gene: -
len: 11
v_gene: TRBV5-4
j_gene: TRBJ2-1
CDR3nt: TGTGCCAGCAGTCCAGGGGTTGAGCAGTTCTTC
CDR3aa: CASSPGVEQFF

abundance: few
d_gene: -
len: 11
v_gene: TRBV20-1
j_gene: TRBJ1-2
CDR3nt: TGCATCCTGCGCTGGAACTATGGCTACACCTTC
CDR3aa: CILRWNYGYTF

abundance: -
d_gene: TRBD1
len: 14
v_gene: TRBV29-1
j_gene: TRBJ2-7
CDR3nt: TGCAGCGTTGAGCCCGGGACAGGGGCTGGCGAGCAGTACTTC
CDR3aa: CSVEPGTGAGEQYF

abundance: -
d_gene: TRBD2
len: 15
v_gene: TRBV5-5
j_gene: TRBJ2-7
CDR3nt: TGTGCCAGCAGTGGTCTAGCGGGAGGGCCTTACGAGCAGTACTTC
CDR3aa: CASSGLAGGPYEQYF

abundance: -
d_gene: -
len: 14
v_gene: TRBV18
j_gene: TRBJ2-7
CDR3nt: TGTGCCAGCTCACCTGAGCGATTGAGGGACGAGCAGTACTTC
CDR3aa: CASSPERLRDEQYF

abundance: -
d_gene: -
len: 13
v_gene: TRBV7-3
j_gene: TRBJ2-3
CDR3nt: TGTGCCAGCAGCCCTCTCGGCCCAGATACGCAGTATTTT
CDR3aa: CASSPLGPDTQYF

abundance: -
d_gene: TRBD1
len: 15
v_gene: TRBV5-1
j_gene: TRBJ2-3
CDR3nt: TGCGCCAGCAGCTTGAGAGGACAGGGAGCAGATACGCAGTATTTT
CDR3aa: CASSLRGQGADTQYF

abundance: -
d_gene: -
len: 12
v_gene: TRBV2
j_gene: TRBJ2-5
CDR3nt: TGTGCCAGCAGTAGACTAGGGGAGACCCAGTACTTC
CDR3aa: CASSRLGETQYF